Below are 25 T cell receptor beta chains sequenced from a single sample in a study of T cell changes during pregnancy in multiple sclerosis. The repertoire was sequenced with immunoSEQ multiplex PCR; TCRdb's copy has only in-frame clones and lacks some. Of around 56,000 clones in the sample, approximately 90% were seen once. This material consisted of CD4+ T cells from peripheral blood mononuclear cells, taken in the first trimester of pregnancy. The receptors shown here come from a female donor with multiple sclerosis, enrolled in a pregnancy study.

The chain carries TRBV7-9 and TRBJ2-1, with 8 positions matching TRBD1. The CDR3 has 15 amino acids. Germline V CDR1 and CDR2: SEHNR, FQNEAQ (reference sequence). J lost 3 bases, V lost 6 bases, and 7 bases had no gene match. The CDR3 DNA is TGTGCCAGCAGGGCCCGGGACAGGAGCTACAATGAGCAGTTCTTC. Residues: CASRARDRSYNEQFF.

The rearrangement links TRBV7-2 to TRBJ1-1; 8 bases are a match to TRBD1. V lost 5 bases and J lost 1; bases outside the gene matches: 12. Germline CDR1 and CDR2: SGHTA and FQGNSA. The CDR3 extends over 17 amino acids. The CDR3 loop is CASSQGTGRSWNTEAFF. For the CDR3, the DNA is TGTGCCAGCAGCCAGGGGACAGGCCGAAGTTGGAACACTGAAGCTTTCTTT.

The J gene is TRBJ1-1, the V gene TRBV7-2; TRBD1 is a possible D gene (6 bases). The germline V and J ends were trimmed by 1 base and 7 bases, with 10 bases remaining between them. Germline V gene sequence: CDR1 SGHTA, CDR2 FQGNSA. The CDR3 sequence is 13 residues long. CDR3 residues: CASSLVGGGEAFF. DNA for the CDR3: TGTGCCAGCAGCTTAGTAGGGGGTGGTGAAGCTTTCTTT.

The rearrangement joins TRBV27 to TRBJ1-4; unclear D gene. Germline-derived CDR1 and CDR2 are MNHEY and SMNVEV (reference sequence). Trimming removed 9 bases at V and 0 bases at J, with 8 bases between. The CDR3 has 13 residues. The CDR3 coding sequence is TGTGCCAGGCCGCGGTCAACTAATGAAAAACTGTTTTTT. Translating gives CARPRSTNEKLFF.

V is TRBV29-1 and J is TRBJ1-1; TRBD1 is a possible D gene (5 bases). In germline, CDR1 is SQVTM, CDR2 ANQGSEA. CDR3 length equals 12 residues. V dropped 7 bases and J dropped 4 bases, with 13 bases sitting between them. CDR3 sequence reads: CSALTAGTEAFF. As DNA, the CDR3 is TGCAGCGCCTTGACAGCCGGCACTGAAGCTTTCTTT.

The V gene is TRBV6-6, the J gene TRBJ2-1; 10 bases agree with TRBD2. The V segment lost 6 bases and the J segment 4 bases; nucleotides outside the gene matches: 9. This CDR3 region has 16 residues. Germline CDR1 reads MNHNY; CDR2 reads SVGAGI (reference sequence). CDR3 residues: CASSYTLAGAYNEQFF. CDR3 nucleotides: TGTGCCAGCAGCTACACTCTAGCGGGGGCTTACAATGAGCAGTTCTTC.

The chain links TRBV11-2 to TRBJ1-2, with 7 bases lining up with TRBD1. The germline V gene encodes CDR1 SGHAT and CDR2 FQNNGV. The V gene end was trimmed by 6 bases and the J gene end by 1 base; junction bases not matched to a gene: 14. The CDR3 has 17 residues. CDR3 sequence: CASRSLLTGSSNYGYTF. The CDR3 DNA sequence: TGTGCCAGCAGATCACTCTTGACAGGGTCAAGTAACTATGGCTACACCTTC.

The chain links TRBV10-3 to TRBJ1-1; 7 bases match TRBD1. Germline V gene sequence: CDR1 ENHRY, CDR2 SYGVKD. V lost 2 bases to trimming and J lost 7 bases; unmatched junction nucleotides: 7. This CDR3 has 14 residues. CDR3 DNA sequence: TGTGCCATCAGTGAGGACAGGGTTAGGATTGAAGCTTTCTTT. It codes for CAISEDRVRIEAFF.

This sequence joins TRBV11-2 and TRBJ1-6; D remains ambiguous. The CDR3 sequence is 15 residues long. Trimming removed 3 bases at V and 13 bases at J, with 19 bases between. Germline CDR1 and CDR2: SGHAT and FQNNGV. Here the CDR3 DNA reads TGTGCCAGCAGCTTTATGACCAGAGGGTTGTCGCCCCTCCACTTT. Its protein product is CASSFMTRGLSPLHF.

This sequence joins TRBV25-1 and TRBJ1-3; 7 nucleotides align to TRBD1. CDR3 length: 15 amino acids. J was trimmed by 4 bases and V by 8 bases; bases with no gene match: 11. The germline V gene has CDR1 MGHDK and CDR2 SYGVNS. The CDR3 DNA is TGTGCCAGCTCGATGACAGGGAAACCCGGAAACACCATATATTTT. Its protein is CASSMTGKPGNTIYF.

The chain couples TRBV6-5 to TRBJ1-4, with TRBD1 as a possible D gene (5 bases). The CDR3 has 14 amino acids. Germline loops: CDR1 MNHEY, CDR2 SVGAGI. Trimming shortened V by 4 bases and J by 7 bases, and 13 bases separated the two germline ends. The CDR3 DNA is TGTGCCAGCAGTTCAGGGTTGGTGCGTGAAAAACTGTTTTTT. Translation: CASSSGLVREKLFF.

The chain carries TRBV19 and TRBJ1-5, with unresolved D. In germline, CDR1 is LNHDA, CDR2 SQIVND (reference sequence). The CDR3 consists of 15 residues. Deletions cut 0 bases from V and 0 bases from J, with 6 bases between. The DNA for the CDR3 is TGTGCCAGTAGTATAGATCGGGATAGCAATCAGCCCCAGCATTTT. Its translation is CASSIDRDSNQPQHF.

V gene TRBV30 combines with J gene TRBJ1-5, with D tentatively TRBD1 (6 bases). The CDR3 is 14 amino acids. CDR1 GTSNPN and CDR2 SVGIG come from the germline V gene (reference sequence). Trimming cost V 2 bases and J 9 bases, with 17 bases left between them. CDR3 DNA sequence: TGTGCCTGGAGTACGACAGGCCATGGAGGGCCCCAGCATTTT. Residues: CAWSTTGHGGPQHF.

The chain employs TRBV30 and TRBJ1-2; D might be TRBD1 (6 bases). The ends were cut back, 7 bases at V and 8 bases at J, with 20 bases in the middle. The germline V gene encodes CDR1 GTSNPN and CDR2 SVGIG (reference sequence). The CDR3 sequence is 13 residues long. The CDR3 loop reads CASSDSTRRGYTF. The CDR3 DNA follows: TGTGCCTCCTCGGACAGTACAAGAAGGGGCTACACCTTC.

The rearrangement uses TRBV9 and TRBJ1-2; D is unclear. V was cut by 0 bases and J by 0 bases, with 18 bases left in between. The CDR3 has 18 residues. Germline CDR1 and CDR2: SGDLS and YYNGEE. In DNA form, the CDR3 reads TGTGCCAGCAGCGTAGATCCGAAGGGAGGAGAGTCTAACTATGGCTACACCTTC. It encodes CASSVDPKGGESNYGYTF.

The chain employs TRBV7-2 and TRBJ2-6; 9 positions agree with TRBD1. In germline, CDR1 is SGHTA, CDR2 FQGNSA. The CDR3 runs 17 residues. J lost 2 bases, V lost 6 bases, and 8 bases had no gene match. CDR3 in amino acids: CASRAGQGIAGANVLTF. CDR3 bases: TGTGCCAGCAGGGCAGGACAGGGGATCGCTGGGGCCAACGTCCTGACTTTC. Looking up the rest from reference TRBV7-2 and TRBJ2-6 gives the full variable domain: GAGVSQSPSNKVTEKGKDVELRCDPISGHTALYWYRQSLGQGLEFLIYFQGNSAPDKSGLPSDRFSAERTGGSVSTLTIQRTQQEDSAVYLCASRAGQGIAGANVLTFGAGSRLTVL.

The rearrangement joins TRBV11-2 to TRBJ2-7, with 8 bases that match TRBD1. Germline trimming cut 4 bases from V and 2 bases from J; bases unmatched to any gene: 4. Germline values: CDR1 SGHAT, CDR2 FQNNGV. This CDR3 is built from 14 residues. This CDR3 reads CASSWTGSTYEQYF. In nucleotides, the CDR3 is TGTGCCAGCAGCTGGACAGGGTCGACCTACGAGCAGTACTTC.

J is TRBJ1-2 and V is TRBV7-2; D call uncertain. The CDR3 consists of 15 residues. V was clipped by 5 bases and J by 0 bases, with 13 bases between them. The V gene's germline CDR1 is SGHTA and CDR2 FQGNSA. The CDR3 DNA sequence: TGTGCCAGCAGCCCCTCACGGAGTCCTAACTATGGCTACACCTTC. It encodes CASSPSRSPNYGYTF.

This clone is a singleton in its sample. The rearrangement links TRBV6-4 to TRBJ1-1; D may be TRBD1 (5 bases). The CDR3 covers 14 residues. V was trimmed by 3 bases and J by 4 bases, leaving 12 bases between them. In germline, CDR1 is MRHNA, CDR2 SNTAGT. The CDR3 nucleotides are TGTGCCAGCAGTGAAGATGCGGGGGGCACTGAAGCTTTCTTT. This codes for CASSEDAGGTEAFF.

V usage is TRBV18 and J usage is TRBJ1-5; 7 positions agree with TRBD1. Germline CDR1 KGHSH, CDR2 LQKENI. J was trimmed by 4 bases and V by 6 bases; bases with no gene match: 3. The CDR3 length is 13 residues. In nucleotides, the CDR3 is TGTGCCAGCTCCCTGGACAGGAATCAGCCCCAGCATTTT. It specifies CASSLDRNQPQHF.

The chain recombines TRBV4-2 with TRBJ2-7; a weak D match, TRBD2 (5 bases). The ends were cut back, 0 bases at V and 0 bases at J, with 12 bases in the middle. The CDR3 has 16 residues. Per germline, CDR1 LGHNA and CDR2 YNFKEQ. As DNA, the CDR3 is TGTGCCAGCAGCCAAGATTTCGGGGTCGCCTCCTACGAGCAGTACTTC. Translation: CASSQDFGVASYEQYF.

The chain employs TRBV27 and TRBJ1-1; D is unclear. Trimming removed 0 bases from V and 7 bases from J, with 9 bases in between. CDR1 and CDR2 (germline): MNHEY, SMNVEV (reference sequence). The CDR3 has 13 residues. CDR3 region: CASSLSTKLEAFF. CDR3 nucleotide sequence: TGTGCCAGCAGTTTATCAACGAAACTTGAAGCTTTCTTT.

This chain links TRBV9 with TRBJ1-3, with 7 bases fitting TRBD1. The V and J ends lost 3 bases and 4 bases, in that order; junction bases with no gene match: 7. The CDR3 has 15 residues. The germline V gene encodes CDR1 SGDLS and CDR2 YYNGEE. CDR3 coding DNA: TGTGCCAGCAGCGCCGGGACAGTTGACGGAAACACCATATATTTT. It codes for CASSAGTVDGNTIYF.

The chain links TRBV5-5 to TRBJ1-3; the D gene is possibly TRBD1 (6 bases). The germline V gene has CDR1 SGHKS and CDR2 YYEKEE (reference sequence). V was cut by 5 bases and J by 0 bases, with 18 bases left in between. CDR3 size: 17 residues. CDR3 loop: CASSSQTRQDSGNTIYF. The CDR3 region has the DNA TGTGCCAGCAGTTCCCAGACCCGACAGGACTCTGGAAACACCATATATTTT. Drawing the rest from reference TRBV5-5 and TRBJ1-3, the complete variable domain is DAGVTQSPTHLIKTRGQQVTLRCSPISGHKSVSWYQQVLGQGPQFIFQYYEKEERGRGNFPDRFSARQFPNYSSELNVNALLLGDSALYLCASSSQTRQDSGNTIYFGEGSWLTVV.

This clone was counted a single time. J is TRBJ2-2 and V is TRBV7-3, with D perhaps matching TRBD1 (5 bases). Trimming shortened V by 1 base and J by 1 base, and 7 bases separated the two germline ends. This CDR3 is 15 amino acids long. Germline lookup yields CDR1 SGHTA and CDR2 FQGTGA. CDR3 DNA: TGTGCCAGCAGCTTAATCGGACAGAACACCGGGGAGCTGTTTTTT. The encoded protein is CASSLIGQNTGELFF.